This T cell receptor beta chain was sequenced for a study of spatial heterogeneity in lung cancer. Turning to the study itself: Detection consistently yielded more beta chains than alpha chains.

The time point denotes: blood at routine non-recurrence follow-up after resection. Tumor, nontumor lung or frozen PBMC supplied whole RNA that was sequenced unsorted. This clonotype was observed at least ten times. Each CDR3 protein is one row after TCRdb ran MiXCR on the 5' RACE reads. The table lists fewer than 55,000 distinct CDR3 sequences, roughly 7.4% of them singletons, with around 33% in the top ten. The sample here was PBMCs, taken at follow-up. The clonotype was recovered from a female donor with early-stage non-small cell lung cancer.

CDR3 protein: CAISEGTSGVGTQYF. CDR3 sequence (DNA): TGTGCCATCAGTGAAGGGACTAGCGGGGTTGGGACCCAGTACTTC. The chain uses TRBV10-3 and TRBJ2-5, with 13 bases matching TRBD2. The CDR3 is 15 amino acids. Trimming removed 3 bases from V and 7 bases from J; junction bases left unmatched: 5. Germline loops: CDR1 ENHRY, CDR2 SYGVKD.